One sample yielded the 2 T cell receptor beta chains listed below, sequenced in a study of shared clonotypes between healthy human individuals. Generated by immunoSEQ multiplex PCR, the TCRdb table keeps only in-frame clones and is missing some. This table holds around 2,000,000 clones, around 93% found once. Naivety among CD8 cells was defined by CD45RO negativity and positive CCR7 selection, thereby excluding terminally differentiated effector memory CD45RA+ cells. The sequencing input was naive CD8+ T cells from PBMCs. Receptors originate from a man aged 18 to 29 in good health. Some clones in this sample may be carry-over from other donors' samples.

The CDR3, as DNA: TGTGCCAGCACCCCGGGCGACAGTGGTCCGTCTTACTATGGCTACACCTTC. It codes for CASTPGDSGPSYYGYTF. This rearrangement joins TRBV28 to TRBJ1-2, with D possibly TRBD1 on 5 matching bases. CDR3 length: 17 residues. Germline V gene lookup returns CDR1 MDHEN and CDR2 SYDVKM. Trimming cost V 7 bases and J 3 bases, with 24 bases left between them.

The CDR3 loop reads CASRLVTGGGNDGNEQFF. The CDR3, as DNA: TGTGCCAGCAGGTTGGTAACGGGCGGCGGGAACGATGGCAATGAGCAGTTCTTC. This sequence joins TRBV7-9 and TRBJ2-1; TRBD2 is a possible D gene (6 bases). The V and J ends lost 6 bases and 6 bases respectively, with 27 bases between them. Germline V CDR1 and CDR2: SEHNR, FQNEAQ (reference sequence). The CDR3 has 18 residues.